These 3 T cell receptor beta chains came from one sample sequenced in a study of T cells in Graves' hyperthyroidism and ophthalmopathy. Researchers amplified the TCR beta CDR3 regions from RNA transcripts. First-round RT-PCR of the TCR CDR3 relied on the HTBI primer set. TCRdb fed the multiplex PCR reads into MiXCR, producing one record per CDR3 protein. The sample shows roughly 560,000 distinct CDR3 sequences, about 15% of them seen only once. The sample taken for sequencing was blood. The receptors were gathered from a woman aged 35 to 49 with Graves' ophthalmopathy.

This clonotype was seen ten or more times. V gene TRBV28 combines with J gene TRBJ1-2; weak D call: TRBD1 (6 bases). Trimming took 8 bases from V and 8 from J, leaving 21 bases between them. CDR1 is MDHEN, CDR2 SYDVKM, per germline. The CDR3 totals 14 residues. The CDR3 spells CASLRLRGGGGYTF. The CDR3 nucleotides read TGTGCCAGCCTACGCCTGAGGGGGGGAGGCGGCTACACCTTC.

The sample holds a few counts of this clonotype. The chain couples TRBV28 to TRBJ2-7; D might be TRBD1 (5 bases). CDR1 is MDHEN and CDR2 is SYDVKM in the germline V gene. V gave up 4 bases and J gave up 2 bases, with 18 bases separating them. The CDR3 is 16 amino acids. The CDR3 DNA reads TGTGCCAGCAGTTCCGTCCCCGACAGAACAGCCTACGAGCAGTACTTC. Translating gives CASSSVPDRTAYEQYF.

This clonotype was found many times. The chain joins TRBV7-2 to TRBJ2-5; D not certain. This CDR3 is built from 15 residues. The ends were cut back, 7 bases at V and 5 bases at J, with 20 bases in the middle. The germline CDR1 and CDR2 sequences are SGHTA and FQGNSA. CDR3 coding DNA: TGTGCCAGCAACACCCGGGCAACCCAGGCCGAGACCCAGTACTTC. This codes for CASNTRATQAETQYF. Full variable domain (rest looked up from reference TRBV7-2 and TRBJ2-5): GAGVSQSPSNKVTEKGKDVELRCDPISGHTALYWYRQSLGQGLEFLIYFQGNSAPDKSGLPSDRFSAERTGGSVSTLTIQRTQQEDSAVYLCASNTRATQAETQYFGPGTRLLVL.